This T cell receptor beta chain was captured in a study of blood T cell repertoires in COVID-19. Study context: The United States, Italy and Spain were the sources of the acute and convalescent COVID-19 samples. From T cells, B-cell-depleted T cells, or PBMCs came the material, which was cDNA or gDNA.

V shed 2 bases, J shed 2 bases, and the junction held 7 bases outside the gene matches. The CDR3 covers 17 residues. In germline, CDR1 is SGHTA, CDR2 FQGTGA. As processed by the authors: Amplification of reference gene primers provided the estimated nucleated cell counts. The data were produced by immunoSEQ multiplex PCR, yet TCRdb's version contains in-frame clones alone and is incomplete. V, J and clone size were drawn from that table, and D and trimming were deduced from the DNA. The sample contains more than 25,000 clones, 80% to 95% of which appear only once. This sequence was found in a man in his sixties or seventies with active or convalescent COVID-19. The source material was peripheral blood. The rearrangement links TRBV7-3 to TRBJ2-2; 8 positions match TRBD1. CDR3 in amino acids: CASSLGPDRGNTGELFF. CDR3 coding DNA: TGTGCCAGCAGCTTAGGCCCCGACAGGGGAAACACCGGGGAGCTGTTTTTT.